These T cell receptor beta chains were read from a single sample in a study of T-cell memory formation after mild COVID-19. TCRdb re-analysed the 5' RACE reads in MiXCR, keeping a single row per CDR3 protein. Counted here are more than 150,000 distinct CDR3 sequences, approximately 17% occurring once; the ten biggest clones make up roughly 4%. Sample: PBMCs or a T cell subset sorted from them (not recorded which). The source is a man aged 18 to 30 who had mild COVID-19 (a few samples of this study predate the infection). Cell type and time point are not known. The CDR3 runs from the conserved cysteine through the conserved F or W. D genes are given only for firm matches. Some rows have no size entry. The others give once, few or many, or a class for an expanded clone.

>TRBV7-8|-|-|TRBJ2-3
CASSSGLGLADTQYF
TGTGCCAGCAGCTCCGGACTGGGGTTGGCAGATACGCAGTATTTT
>TRBV18|-|-|TRBJ2-1
CASSPMDGPNEQFF
TGTGCCAGCTCACCAATGGATGGGCCGAATGAGCAGTTCTTC
>TRBV5-1|-|-|TRBJ1-6
CASSDGEINSPLHF
TGCGCCAGCAGCGACGGGGAAATTAATTCACCCCTCCACTTT
>TRBV5-1|-|few|TRBJ1-1
CASSLVSGIAEAFF
TGCGCCAGCAGCTTGGTATCGGGGATCGCTGAAGCTTTCTTT
>TRBV18|-|many|TRBJ2-3
CASSRGRSTDTQYF
TGTGCCAGCTCACGGGGACGGAGCACAGATACGCAGTATTTT
>TRBV19|-|few|TRBJ2-7
CASSSRPGLRRGYEQYF
TGTGCCAGTAGTAGCCGACCGGGACTGCGGAGAGGGTACGAGCAGTACTTC
>TRBV3-1|TRBD1|-|TRBJ2-3
CASSRRDRGNPDTQYF
TGTGCCAGCAGCCGAAGGGACAGAGGGAATCCAGATACGCAGTATTTT
>TRBV27|-|-|TRBJ2-5
CASRRDSRKQETQYF
TGTGCCAGCAGGCGGGACAGTCGAAAACAAGAGACCCAGTACTTC
>TRBV5-8|-|-|TRBJ1-6
CASSSFGGGNSPLHF
TGTGCCAGCAGCTCCTTCGGGGGCGGTAATTCACCCCTCCACTTT
>TRBV10-3|TRBD1|few|TRBJ2-1
CAISDRVPGGEQFF
TGTGCCATCAGTGACAGGGTCCCAGGGGGCGAGCAGTTCTTC
>TRBV28|-|few|TRBJ1-2
CASSLRGTGYGYTF
TGTGCCAGCAGTTTACGGGGGACGGGCTATGGCTACACCTTC
>TRBV5-4|TRBD1|many|TRBJ2-1
CASSSLSGTGVDEQFF
TGTGCCAGCAGTTCCCTATCCGGGACAGGGGTGGATGAGCAGTTCTTC
>TRBV4-2|-|-|TRBJ1-4
CASSQDPRSVGEKLFF
TGTGCCAGCAGCCAAGACCCCAGGAGCGTGGGGGAAAAACTGTTTTTT
>TRBV7-2|-|-|TRBJ2-5
CASSLDQGQVETQYF
TGTGCCAGCAGCTTAGATCAAGGCCAGGTAGAGACCCAGTACTTC
>TRBV5-1|TRBD2|-|TRBJ2-1
CASSLGLAGLNEQFF
TGCGCCAGCAGCCTCGGACTAGCGGGTCTCAATGAGCAGTTCTTC
>TRBV28|TRBD1|-|TRBJ2-2
CASRGHRGDTGELFF
TGTGCCAGCAGAGGTCACAGGGGAGATACCGGGGAGCTGTTTTTT
>TRBV7-9|-|medium-sized|TRBJ2-7
CASSNRYEQYF
TGTGCCAGCAGTAACCGTTACGAGCAGTACTTC
>TRBV11-2|-|-|TRBJ2-6
CASKSVSGANVLTF
TGTGCCAGCAAGTCAGTCTCTGGGGCCAACGTCCTGACTTTC
>TRBV19|TRBD1|-|TRBJ1-1
CASSTRSTGGRGAFF
TGTGCCAGTAGTACCCGATCCACAGGGGGCAGAGGAGCTTTCTTT
>TRBV7-2|-|few|TRBJ1-2
CASSLAPDRGNGGYTF
TGTGCCAGCAGCTTAGCGCCTGATCGGGGGAATGGTGGCTACACCTTC
>TRBV5-4|-|once|TRBJ2-5
CASSLDLHQETQYF
TGTGCCAGCAGCTTGGATCTCCACCAAGAGACCCAGTACTTC
>TRBV20-1|TRBD1|-|TRBJ1-1
CSARDTGGPATEAFF
TGCAGTGCTAGAGACACAGGGGGTCCGGCCACTGAAGCTTTCTTT
>TRBV5-1|-|few|TRBJ1-2
CASSLNDRSSGYGYTF
TGCGCCAGCAGCTTGAATGACAGGTCATCTGGGTATGGCTACACCTTC
>TRBV29-1|TRBD2|few|TRBJ2-3
CSVQTSGLTDTQYF
TGCAGCGTACAGACTAGCGGTCTCACAGATACGCAGTATTTT
>TRBV27|TRBD1|-|TRBJ2-7
CASGRQGAWEQYF
TGTGCCAGCGGAAGACAGGGGGCGTGGGAGCAGTACTTC
>TRBV18|TRBD1|few|TRBJ2-5
CASSPPPGTGQETQYF
TGTGCCAGCTCACCCCCTCCTGGGACAGGGCAAGAGACCCAGTACTTC
>TRBV4-3|-|many|TRBJ1-6
CASSQDLNLPLHF
TGCGCCAGCAGCCAAGATCTCAATTTACCCCTCCACTTT
>TRBV11-2|TRBD1|few|TRBJ2-5
CASSLDGTGGDETQYF
TGTGCCAGCAGCTTAGACGGGACAGGGGGCGACGAGACCCAGTACTTC
>TRBV6-2/TRBV6-3|-|-|TRBJ2-7
CASSKPGLGTGLYEQYF
TGTGCCAGCAGTAAACCGGGGCTTGGAACAGGGCTCTACGAGCAGTACTTC
>TRBV5-4|-|few|TRBJ2-6
CASSLPGAAGANVLTF
TGTGCCAGCAGTTTACCCGGGGCGGCCGGGGCCAACGTCCTGACTTTC
>TRBV5-1|-|-|TRBJ2-3
CASSVEDLTQYF
TGCGCCAGCAGCGTCGAAGACCTAACGCAGTATTTT
>TRBV4-1|TRBD1|few|TRBJ1-6
CASSRNGQVLSPLHF
TGCGCCAGCAGCCGGAACGGACAGGTTCTATCACCCCTCCACTTT
>TRBV5-1|-|few|TRBJ1-5
CASSLRQPQHF
TGCGCCAGCAGCTTGAGGCAGCCCCAGCATTTT
>TRBV10-3|-|-|TRBJ2-5
CATRWTDKKTKYF
TGTGCCACCAGATGGACGGACAAGAAGACCAAGTACTTC
>TRBV25-1|TRBD1|few|TRBJ1-5
CASSDGRQGSNQPQHF
TGTGCCAGCAGTGATGGGCGACAGGGTAGCAATCAGCCCCAGCATTTT
>TRBV19|-|many|TRBJ1-5
CASSISGSQPQHF
TGTGCCAGTAGTATTTCGGGGAGTCAGCCCCAGCATTTT
>TRBV7-7|-|few|TRBJ2-2
CASSSTAGDTGELFF
TGTGCCAGCAGTTCGACTGCAGGCGACACCGGGGAGCTGTTTTTT
>TRBV14|-|few|TRBJ2-5
CASSRGFETQYF
TGTGCCAGCAGCCGGGGTTTTGAGACCCAGTACTTC
>TRBV5-1|-|few|TRBJ2-7
CASSPRDIYEQYF
TGCGCCAGCAGCCCGCGGGACATCTACGAGCAGTACTTC
>TRBV6-5|TRBD2|-|TRBJ2-3
CATMAGERGGPDTQYF
TGTGCCACCATGGCCGGGGAGCGGGGGGGCCCAGATACGCAGTATTTT
>TRBV6-4|TRBD1|-|TRBJ2-7
CASIEGQGLSYEQYF
TGTGCCAGCATTGAGGGACAGGGCCTTTCCTACGAGCAGTACTTC
>TRBV4-1|-|few|TRBJ2-5
CASSQRRMWETQYF
TGCGCCAGCAGCCAGAGGAGAATGTGGGAGACCCAGTACTTC
>TRBV28|-|many|TRBJ2-5
CASRPQGQETQYF
TGTGCCAGCAGGCCCCAGGGCCAAGAGACCCAGTACTTC
>TRBV5-1|-|few|TRBJ2-2
CASSLAEQINTGELFF
TGCGCCAGCAGCTTGGCCGAACAGATCAACACCGGGGAGCTGTTTTTT
>TRBV5-5|-|many|TRBJ1-2
CASSQQTVNYGYTF
TGTGCCAGCAGCCAACAGACAGTTAACTATGGCTACACCTTC
>TRBV24-1|-|few|TRBJ2-3
CATEGQERDTQYF
TGTGCCACGGAGGGGCAGGAGCGGGATACGCAGTATTTT
>TRBV7-6|-|many|TRBJ2-3
CASSQQLPRSTDTQYF
TGTGCCAGCAGCCAACAACTACCCCGGTCGACAGATACGCAGTATTTT
>TRBV6-1|-|-|TRBJ1-6
CASRDGSTASPLHF
TGTGCCAGCAGAGATGGATCGACCGCTTCACCCCTCCACTTT
>TRBV7-7|TRBD1|-|TRBJ2-5
CASSLTGPVETQYF
TGTGCTAGCAGCCTGACAGGGCCGGTAGAGACCCAGTACTTC
>TRBV6-5|TRBD1|few|TRBJ1-1
CASSTQGTTEAFF
TGTGCCAGCAGTACACAGGGGACCACTGAAGCTTTCTTT
>TRBV7-9|TRBD1|-|TRBJ1-6
CASTRRTGNSPLHF
TGTGCCAGCACCCGACGGACAGGGAATTCACCCCTCCACTTT
>TRBV7-3|TRBD2|-|TRBJ2-3
CASSPTRSGGERSTDTQYF
TGTGCCAGCAGCCCCACCCGGAGCGGGGGGGAGAGATCCACAGATACGCAGTATTTT
>TRBV29-1|TRBD1|-|TRBJ1-1
CSAEDRANTEAFF
TGCAGCGCCGAGGACAGGGCAAACACTGAAGCTTTCTTT
>TRBV4-2|-|few|TRBJ2-5
CASSQETWAETQYF
TGTGCCAGCAGCCAAGAAACTTGGGCAGAGACCCAGTACTTC
>TRBV6-5|-|few|TRBJ2-5
CASSLPGHQETQYF
TGTGCCAGCAGTCTACCGGGACACCAAGAGACCCAGTACTTC
>TRBV18|-|few|TRBJ2-5
CASSLRRDGTQETQYF
TGTGCCAGCTCACTTAGACGGGACGGGACCCAGGAGACCCAGTACTTC
>TRBV27|TRBD1|-|TRBJ1-6
CAINGQDVSPLHF
TGTGCCATCAACGGACAGGACGTTTCACCCCTCCACTTT
>TRBV7-2|-|few|TRBJ2-7
CASSLGRRDEQYF
TGTGCCAGCAGCTTAGGTCGCAGGGACGAGCAGTACTTC
>TRBV28|-|few|TRBJ1-5
CASTPGFNQPQHF
TGTGCCAGCACCCCAGGGTTTAATCAGCCCCAGCATTTT
>TRBV7-2|TRBD1|-|TRBJ2-7
CASSLQTGNTYEQYF
TGTGCCAGCAGCTTACAGACAGGGAATACCTACGAGCAGTACTTC